This T cell receptor beta chain was observed in a study of human T cells and chemical hapten exposure. At the level of the study: There were weekly diphenylcyclopropenone doses to the scalp for patients throughout the approximately 25-week study.

TCRdb fed the RACE reads into MiXCR, producing one record per CDR3 protein. The sample holds around 340,000 distinct CDR3 sequences, around 7% seen once. Sample time point: patch test 1, 2 weeks after DPC sensitization. Stated treatment: therapeutic diphenylcyclopropenone sensitization with weekly scalp DPC. Venepuncture was done earlier than the placement of each patch test. This clonotype has ten or more counts. This CDR3 is built from 16 residues. The germline CDR1 and CDR2 sequences are MDHEN and SYDVKM. Unmatched junction bases numbered 12, after V lost 6 bases and J lost 3 bases. The chain is built from TRBV28 and TRBJ2-3; 7 bases line up with TRBD1. The origin of this receptor is a woman under 30 with alopecia areata. Some clones in this sample may be carry-over from other donors' samples. The sample here was whole blood, taken in connection with sensitization to the hapten diphenylcyclopropenone (DPC). The CDR3 DNA follows: TGTGCCAGCAGGTCAAATCCGGGACAGACTACAGATACGCAGTATTTT. It is translated as CASRSNPGQTTDTQYF.